Listed below are T cell receptor beta chains from one sample, sequenced in a study of response to subunit inactivated influenza vaccine. Via MiXCR, TCRdb re-called the RT-PCR reads, giving one row per CDR3 protein. The sample lists over 750,000 distinct CDR3 sequences; around 21% were seen once. The material sequenced was PBMCs from blood, taken roughly 5 days after vaccination. The receptors were gathered from a man aged 50 or older who received an inactivated influenza vaccine. CDR3s include the opening cysteine and the closing phenylalanine or tryptophan. D genes are given only for firm matches. Part of the rows lack a size; the others show once, few, many or a class for expanded clones.

v_gene	abundance	d_gene	j_gene	CDR3aa	CDR3nt
TRBV5-1	NA	NA	TRBJ2-5	CASSQNTGSETQYF	TGCGCCAGCAGCCAAAATACAGGGTCGGAGACCCAGTACTTC
TRBV4-3	few	NA	TRBJ2-1	CASSRDISGSYNEQFF	TGCGCCAGCAGCCGGGACATTTCCGGCTCCTACAATGAGCAGTTCTTC
TRBV7-9	NA	NA	TRBJ1-1	CASRTRQEAEAFF	TGTGCCAGCAGGACACGTCAGGAGGCCGAAGCTTTCTTT
TRBV20-1	NA	NA	TRBJ2-3	CSARVTVGTDTQYF	TGCAGTGCTAGAGTAACGGTGGGCACAGATACGCAGTATTTT
TRBV7-2	once	TRBD1	TRBJ1-6	CASSPWDRPQTPLHF	TGTGCCAGCAGCCCGTGGGACAGGCCTCAAACACCCCTCCACTTT
TRBV12-3/TRBV12-4	many	NA	TRBJ1-3	CASRRGTDTIYF	TGTGCCAGCAGGAGGGGGACGGACACCATATATTTT
TRBV20-1	NA	TRBD2	TRBJ2-5	CSARRAGEGETQYF	TGCAGTGCTAGGAGGGCGGGAGAAGGAGAGACCCAGTACTTC
TRBV4-3	NA	NA	TRBJ2-1	CASSQTTALSYNEQFF	TGCGCCAGCAGCCAAACTACTGCCCTCTCCTACAATGAGCAGTTCTTC
TRBV11-2	NA	NA	TRBJ1-6	CASPSPLHF	TGTGCCAGCCCCTCACCCCTCCACTTT
TRBV7-8	NA	NA	TRBJ2-2	CASSSTGFWPGELFF	TGTGCCAGCAGCTCCACGGGGTTTTGGCCCGGGGAGCTGTTTTTT
TRBV29-1	NA	NA	TRBJ2-2	CSVETGGYTGELFF	TGCAGCGTTGAGACAGGCGGGTACACCGGGGAGCTGTTTTTT
TRBV3-1	NA	TRBD2	TRBJ2-3	CASSRREGTDTQYF	TGTGCCAGCAGTCGGCGGGAGGGCACAGATACGCAGTATTTT
TRBV7-2	few	TRBD2	TRBJ2-1	CASSLATSIGNEQFF	TGTGCCAGCAGCTTAGCGACTAGCATAGGGAATGAGCAGTTCTTC
TRBV24-1	NA	TRBD2	TRBJ2-7	CATSDSKPTSGSSYEQYF	TGTGCCACCAGTGATTCCAAACCGACTAGCGGGAGCTCCTACGAGCAGTACTTC
TRBV7-8	many	NA	TRBJ2-2	CASRHTGELFF	TGTGCCAGCAGGCACACCGGGGAGCTGTTTTTT
TRBV15	few	NA	TRBJ2-6	CATSKTEDSLGRSGANVLTF	TGTGCCACCAGCAAAACTGAGGACAGCCTGGGCCGCTCTGGGGCCAACGTCCTGACTTTC
TRBV15	NA	TRBD1	TRBJ2-6	CATGDRTWTGANVLTF	TGTGCCACCGGGGACAGGACGTGGACTGGGGCCAACGTCCTGACTTTC
TRBV19	NA	NA	TRBJ1-6	CASSTLGSPLHF	TGTGCCAGTAGTACCCTCGGCTCACCCCTCCACTTT
TRBV7-2	NA	NA	TRBJ1-2	CASRHTGSNYGYTF	TGTGCCAGCAGACACACAGGGAGTAACTATGGCTACACCTTC
TRBV29-1	many	TRBD2	TRBJ2-7	CSVDSDTGTTYEQYF	TGCAGCGTTGACTCAGATACCGGGACTACCTACGAGCAGTACTTC
TRBV20-1	few	TRBD2	TRBJ2-7	CSATSGRAINEQYF	TGCAGTGCAACTAGCGGGAGGGCCATAAACGAGCAGTACTTC
TRBV5-6	NA	TRBD2	TRBJ2-1	CASSSGLAPSYNEQFF	TGTGCCAGCAGCTCCGGACTAGCGCCATCCTACAATGAGCAGTTCTTC
TRBV28	few	TRBD1	TRBJ1-1	CASSSQGENTEAFF	TGTGCCAGCAGCTCCCAGGGGGAGAACACTGAAGCTTTCTTT
TRBV25-1	NA	NA	TRBJ1-5	CASSETGRNQPQHF	TGTGCCAGCAGTGAGACGGGACGCAATCAGCCCCAGCATTTT
TRBV4-2	few	NA	TRBJ2-5	CASSPRGPRLQETQYF	TGTGCCAGCAGCCCTAGAGGGCCCCGTCTCCAAGAGACCCAGTACTTC
TRBV6-1	few	NA	TRBJ1-5	CASSAHLSNQPQHF	TGTGCCAGCAGTGCCCACCTGTCCAATCAGCCCCAGCATTTT
TRBV20-1	NA	NA	TRBJ2-7	CSAAQGRPPYEQYF	TGCAGTGCTGCTCAAGGCCGACCCCCCTACGAGCAGTACTTC
TRBV6-5	few	NA	TRBJ2-5	CASSYFKAGRKETQYF	TGTGCCAGCAGTTACTTCAAGGCAGGGAGAAAGGAGACCCAGTACTTC
TRBV6-1	NA	TRBD1	TRBJ1-1	CASKNTGGNTEAFF	TGTGCCAGCAAAAATACAGGGGGCAACACTGAAGCTTTCTTT
TRBV20-1	few	NA	TRBJ2-7	CSVRVTSYEQYF	TGCAGTGTCAGGGTTACCTCCTACGAGCAGTACTTC
TRBV18	NA	NA	TRBJ2-4	CASSPSNRVDIQYF	TGTGCCAGCTCACCGTCTAACAGGGTAGACATTCAGTACTTC
TRBV6-1	NA	NA	TRBJ2-7	CASSARENYEQYF	TGTGCCAGCAGTGCCAGGGAGAACTACGAGCAGTACTTC
TRBV7-9	few	NA	TRBJ1-1	CASSFWQKNTEAFF	TGTGCCAGCAGCTTTTGGCAGAAGAACACTGAAGCTTTCTTT
TRBV28	NA	TRBD1	TRBJ2-2	CASSFLTGYKLFF	TGTGCCAGCAGTTTCTTGACAGGGTATAAGCTGTTTTTT
TRBV12-3/TRBV12-4	NA	TRBD2	TRBJ2-5	CASSFFSSGRQETQYF	TGTGCCAGCAGTTTTTTCTCTAGCGGGAGACAAGAGACCCAGTACTTC
TRBV6-1	NA	TRBD2	TRBJ2-1	CASLGGLADNEQFF	TGTGCCAGCCTTGGGGGACTAGCGGACAATGAGCAGTTCTTC
TRBV20-1	many	NA	TRBJ2-1	CSARDLRGSYNEQFF	TGCAGTGCTAGAGATCTTAGGGGTTCCTACAATGAGCAGTTCTTC
TRBV24-1	NA	TRBD1	TRBJ2-1	CATSDKDRGSYNEQFF	TGTGCCACCAGTGATAAGGACAGGGGGTCCTACAATGAGCAGTTCTTC
TRBV11-2	NA	TRBD1	TRBJ2-7	CASSLARTGNEQYF	TGTGCCAGCAGCTTAGCAAGGACAGGGAACGAGCAGTACTTC
TRBV12-3/TRBV12-4	NA	NA	TRBJ2-6	CASSLGHTASGANVLTF	TGTGCCAGCAGTTTAGGACATACAGCTTCTGGGGCCAACGTCCTGACTTTC
TRBV7-9	NA	NA	TRBJ2-7	CASSLPKGLSYEQYF	TGTGCCAGCAGCCTACCAAAGGGGCTCTCCTACGAGCAGTACTTC